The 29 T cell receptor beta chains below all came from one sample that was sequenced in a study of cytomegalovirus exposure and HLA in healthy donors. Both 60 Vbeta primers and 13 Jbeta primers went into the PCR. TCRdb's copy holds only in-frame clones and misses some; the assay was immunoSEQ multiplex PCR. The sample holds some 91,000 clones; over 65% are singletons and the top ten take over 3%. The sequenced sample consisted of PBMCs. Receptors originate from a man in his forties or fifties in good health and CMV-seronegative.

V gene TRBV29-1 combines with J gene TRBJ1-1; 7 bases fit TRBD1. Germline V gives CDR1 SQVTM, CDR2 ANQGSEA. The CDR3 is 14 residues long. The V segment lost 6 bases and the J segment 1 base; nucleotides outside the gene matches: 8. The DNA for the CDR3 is TGCAGCGTAGTACAGGGGTTGGGGAACACTGAAGCTTTCTTT. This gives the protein CSVVQGLGNTEAFF.

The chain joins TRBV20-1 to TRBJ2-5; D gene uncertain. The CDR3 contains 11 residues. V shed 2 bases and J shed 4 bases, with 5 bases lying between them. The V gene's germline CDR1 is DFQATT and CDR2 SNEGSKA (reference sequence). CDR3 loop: CSARFGETQYF. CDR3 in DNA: TGCAGTGCTAGATTCGGAGAGACCCAGTACTTC.

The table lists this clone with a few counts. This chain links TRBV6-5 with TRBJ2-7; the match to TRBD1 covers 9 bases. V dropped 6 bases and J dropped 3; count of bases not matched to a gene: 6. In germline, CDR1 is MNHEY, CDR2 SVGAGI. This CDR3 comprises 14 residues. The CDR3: CASSWDRAGYEQYF. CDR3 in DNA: TGTGCCAGCAGCTGGGACAGGGCCGGCTACGAGCAGTACTTC.

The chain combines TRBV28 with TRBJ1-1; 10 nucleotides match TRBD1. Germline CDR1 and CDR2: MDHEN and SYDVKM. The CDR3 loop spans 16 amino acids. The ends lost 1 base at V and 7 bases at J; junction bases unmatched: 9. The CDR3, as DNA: TGTGCCAGCAGTTTATCCGGACAGGGGGGAGTGGGTGAAGCTTTCTTT. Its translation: CASSLSGQGGVGEAFF.

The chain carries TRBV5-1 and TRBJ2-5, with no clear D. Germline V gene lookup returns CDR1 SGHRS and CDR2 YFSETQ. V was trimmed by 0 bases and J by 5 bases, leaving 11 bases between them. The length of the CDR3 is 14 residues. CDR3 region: CASSLGGYSETQYF. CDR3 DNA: TGCGCCAGCAGCTTGGGCGGCTATTCGGAGACCCAGTACTTC.

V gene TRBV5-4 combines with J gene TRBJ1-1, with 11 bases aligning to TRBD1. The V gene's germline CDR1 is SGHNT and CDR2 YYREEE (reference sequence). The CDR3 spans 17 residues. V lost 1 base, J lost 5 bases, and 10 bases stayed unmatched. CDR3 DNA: TGTGCCAGCAGCTTGCCCGGACAGGGGGCGCGGGGAACTGAAGCTTTCTTT. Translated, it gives CASSLPGQGARGTEAFF.

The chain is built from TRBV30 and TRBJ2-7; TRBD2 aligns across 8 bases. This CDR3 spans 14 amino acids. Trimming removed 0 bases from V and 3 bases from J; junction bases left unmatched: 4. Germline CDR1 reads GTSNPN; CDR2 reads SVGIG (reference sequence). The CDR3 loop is CAWSVLAGGYEQYF. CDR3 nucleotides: TGTGCCTGGAGTGTGCTTGCGGGAGGCTACGAGCAGTACTTC.

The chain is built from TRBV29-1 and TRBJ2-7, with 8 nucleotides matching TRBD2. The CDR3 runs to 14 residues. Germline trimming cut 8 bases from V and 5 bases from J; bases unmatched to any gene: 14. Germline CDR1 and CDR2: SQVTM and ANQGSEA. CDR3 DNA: TGCAGCATCCCCAGGGGAGCGGGAGTGCACGAGCAGTACTTC. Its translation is CSIPRGAGVHEQYF.

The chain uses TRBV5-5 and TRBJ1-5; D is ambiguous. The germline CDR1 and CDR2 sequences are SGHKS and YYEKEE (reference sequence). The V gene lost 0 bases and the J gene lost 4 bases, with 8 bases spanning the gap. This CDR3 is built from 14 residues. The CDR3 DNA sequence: TGTGCCAGCAGCTTGGGGCAGAATAATCAGCCCCAGCATTTT. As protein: CASSLGQNNQPQHF.

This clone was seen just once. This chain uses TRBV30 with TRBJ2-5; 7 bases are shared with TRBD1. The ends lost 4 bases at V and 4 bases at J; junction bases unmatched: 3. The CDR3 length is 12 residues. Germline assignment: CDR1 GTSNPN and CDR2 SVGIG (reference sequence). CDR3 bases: TGTGCCTGGACTACAGGGGTAGAGACCCAGTACTTC. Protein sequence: CAWTTGVETQYF. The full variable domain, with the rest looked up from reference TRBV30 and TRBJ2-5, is SQTIHQWPATLVQPVGSPLSLECTVEGTSNPNLYWYRQAAGRGLQLLFYSVGIGQISSEVPQNLSASRPQDRQFILSSKKLLLSDSGFYLCAWTTGVETQYFGPGTRLLVL.

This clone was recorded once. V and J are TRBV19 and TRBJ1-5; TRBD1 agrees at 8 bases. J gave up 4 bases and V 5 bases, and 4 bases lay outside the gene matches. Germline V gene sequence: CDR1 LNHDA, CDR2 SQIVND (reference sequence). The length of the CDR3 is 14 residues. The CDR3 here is CASSARTGNQPQHF. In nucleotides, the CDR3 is TGTGCCAGTAGTGCCCGGACAGGGAATCAGCCCCAGCATTTT.

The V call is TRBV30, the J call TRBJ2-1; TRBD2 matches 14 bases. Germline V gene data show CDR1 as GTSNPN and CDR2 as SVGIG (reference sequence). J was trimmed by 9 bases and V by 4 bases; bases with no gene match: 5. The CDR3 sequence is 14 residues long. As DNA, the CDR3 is TGTGCCTGGATTGTCGGACTAGCGGGAGGTGAGCAGTTCTTC. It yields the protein CAWIVGLAGGEQFF. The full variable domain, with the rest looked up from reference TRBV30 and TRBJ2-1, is SQTIHQWPATLVQPVGSPLSLECTVEGTSNPNLYWYRQAAGRGLQLLFYSVGIGQISSEVPQNLSASRPQDRQFILSSKKLLLSDSGFYLCAWIVGLAGGEQFFGPGTRLTVL.

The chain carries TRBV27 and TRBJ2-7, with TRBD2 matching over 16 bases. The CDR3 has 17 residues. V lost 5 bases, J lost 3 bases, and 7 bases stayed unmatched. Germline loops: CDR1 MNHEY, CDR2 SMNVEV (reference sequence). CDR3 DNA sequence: TGTGCCAGCAGTAGGGGACTAGCGGGAGGGTTTATCTACGAGCAGTACTTC. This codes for CASSRGLAGGFIYEQYF.

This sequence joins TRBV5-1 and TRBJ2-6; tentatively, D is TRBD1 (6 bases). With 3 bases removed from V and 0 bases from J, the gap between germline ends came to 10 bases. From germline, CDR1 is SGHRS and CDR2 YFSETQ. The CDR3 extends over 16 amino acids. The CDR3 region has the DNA TGCGCCAGCAGCTCAACAGGGTTCTCTGGGGCCAACGTCCTGACTTTC. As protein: CASSSTGFSGANVLTF.

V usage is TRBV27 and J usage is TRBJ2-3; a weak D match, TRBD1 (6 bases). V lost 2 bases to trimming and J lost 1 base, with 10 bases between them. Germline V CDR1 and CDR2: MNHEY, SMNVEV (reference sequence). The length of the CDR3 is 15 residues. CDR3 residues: CASSLTRGGTDTQYF. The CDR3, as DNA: TGTGCCAGCAGTTTAACCAGGGGTGGCACAGATACGCAGTATTTT.

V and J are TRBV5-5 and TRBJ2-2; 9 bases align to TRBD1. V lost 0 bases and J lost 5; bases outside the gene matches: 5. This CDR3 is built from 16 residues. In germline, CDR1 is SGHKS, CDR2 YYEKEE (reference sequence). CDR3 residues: CASSLETGGRTGELFF. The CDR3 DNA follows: TGTGCCAGCAGCTTGGAGACAGGGGGTCGGACCGGGGAGCTGTTTTTT.

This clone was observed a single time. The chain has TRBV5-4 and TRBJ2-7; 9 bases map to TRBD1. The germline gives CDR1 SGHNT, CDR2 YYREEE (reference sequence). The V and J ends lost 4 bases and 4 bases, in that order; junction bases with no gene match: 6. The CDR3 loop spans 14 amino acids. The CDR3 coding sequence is TGTGCCAGCAGCCCAACAGGGGGCGTGTACGAGCAGTACTTC. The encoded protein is CASSPTGGVYEQYF.

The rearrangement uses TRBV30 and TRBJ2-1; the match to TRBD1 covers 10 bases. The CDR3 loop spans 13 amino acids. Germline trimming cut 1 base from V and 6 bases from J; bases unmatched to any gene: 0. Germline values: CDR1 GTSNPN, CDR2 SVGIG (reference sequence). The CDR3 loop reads CAWSGTGGNEQFF. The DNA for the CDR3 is TGTGCCTGGAGTGGGACAGGGGGCAATGAGCAGTTCTTC. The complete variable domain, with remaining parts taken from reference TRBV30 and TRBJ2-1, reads SQTIHQWPATLVQPVGSPLSLECTVEGTSNPNLYWYRQAAGRGLQLLFYSVGIGQISSEVPQNLSASRPQDRQFILSSKKLLLSDSGFYLCAWSGTGGNEQFFGPGTRLTVL.

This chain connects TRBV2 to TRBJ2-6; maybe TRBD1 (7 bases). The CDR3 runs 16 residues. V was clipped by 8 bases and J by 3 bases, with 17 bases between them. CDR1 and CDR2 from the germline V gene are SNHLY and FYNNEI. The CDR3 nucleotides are TGTGCCAGCCGGGAGACCAGGGGGTTTGGGGCCAACGTCCTGACTTTC. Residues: CASRETRGFGANVLTF.

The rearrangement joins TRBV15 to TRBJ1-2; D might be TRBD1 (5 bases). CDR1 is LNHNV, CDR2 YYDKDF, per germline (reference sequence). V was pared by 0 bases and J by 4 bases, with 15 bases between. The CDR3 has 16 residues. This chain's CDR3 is CATSRDLAGLVYGYTF. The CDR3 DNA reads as TGTGCCACCAGCAGAGATTTGGCAGGGCTGGTCTATGGCTACACCTTC.

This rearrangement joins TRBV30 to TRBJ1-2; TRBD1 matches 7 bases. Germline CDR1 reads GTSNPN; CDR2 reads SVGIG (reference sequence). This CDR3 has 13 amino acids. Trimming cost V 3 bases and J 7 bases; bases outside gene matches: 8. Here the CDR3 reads CAWRGGGDCGYTF. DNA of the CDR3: TGTGCCTGGAGAGGAGGGGGCGACTGTGGCTACACCTTC.

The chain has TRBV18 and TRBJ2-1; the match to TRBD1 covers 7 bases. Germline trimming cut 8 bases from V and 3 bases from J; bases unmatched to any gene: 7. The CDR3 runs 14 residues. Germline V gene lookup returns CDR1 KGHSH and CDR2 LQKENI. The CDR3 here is CASHRTGDYNEQFF. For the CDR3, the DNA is TGTGCCAGCCATAGGACAGGAGACTACAATGAGCAGTTCTTC.

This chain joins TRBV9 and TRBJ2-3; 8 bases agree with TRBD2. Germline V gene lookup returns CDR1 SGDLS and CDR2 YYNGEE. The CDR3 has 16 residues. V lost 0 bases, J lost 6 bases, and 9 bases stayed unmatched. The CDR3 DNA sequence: TGTGCCAGCAGCGTAGCTGGGACTAGTTATGCGGATACGCAGTATTTT. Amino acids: CASSVAGTSYADTQYF.

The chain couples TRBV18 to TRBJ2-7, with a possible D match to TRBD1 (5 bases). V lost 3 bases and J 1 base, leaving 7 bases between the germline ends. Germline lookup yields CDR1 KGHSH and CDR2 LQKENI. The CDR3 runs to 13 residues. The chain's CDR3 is CASSPAGSYEQYF. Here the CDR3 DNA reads TGTGCCAGCTCACCGGCAGGGTCCTACGAGCAGTACTTC.

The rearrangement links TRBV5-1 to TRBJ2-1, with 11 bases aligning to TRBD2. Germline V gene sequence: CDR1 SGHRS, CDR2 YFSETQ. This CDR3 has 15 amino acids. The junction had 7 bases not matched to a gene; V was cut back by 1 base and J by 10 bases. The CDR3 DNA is TGCGCCAGCAGCTTGACTAGCGGGAGACGCGAGGAGCAGTTCTTC. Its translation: CASSLTSGRREEQFF.

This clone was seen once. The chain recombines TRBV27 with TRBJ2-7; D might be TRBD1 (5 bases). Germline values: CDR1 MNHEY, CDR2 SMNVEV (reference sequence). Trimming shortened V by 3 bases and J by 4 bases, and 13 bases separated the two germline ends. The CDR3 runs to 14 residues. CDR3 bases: TGTGCCAGCAGTTTGACAGCTACTGGTTACGAGCAGTACTTC. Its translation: CASSLTATGYEQYF.

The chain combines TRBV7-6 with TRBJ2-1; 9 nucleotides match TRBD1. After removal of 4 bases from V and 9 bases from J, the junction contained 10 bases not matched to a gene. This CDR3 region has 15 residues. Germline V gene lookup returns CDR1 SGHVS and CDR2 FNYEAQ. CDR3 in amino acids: CASSSSGGQGSEQFF. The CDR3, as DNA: TGTGCCAGCAGCTCGAGTGGGGGACAGGGTAGTGAGCAGTTCTTC.

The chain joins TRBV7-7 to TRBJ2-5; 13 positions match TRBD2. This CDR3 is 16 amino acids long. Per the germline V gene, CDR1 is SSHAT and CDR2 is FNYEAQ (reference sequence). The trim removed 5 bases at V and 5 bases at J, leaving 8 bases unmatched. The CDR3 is CASSARLAGGGETQYF. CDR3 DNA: TGTGCCAGCAGCGCACGACTAGCGGGAGGTGGGGAGACCCAGTACTTC.

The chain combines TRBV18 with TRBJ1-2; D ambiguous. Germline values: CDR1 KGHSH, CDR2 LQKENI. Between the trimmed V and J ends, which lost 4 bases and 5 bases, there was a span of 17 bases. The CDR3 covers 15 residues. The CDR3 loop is CASSLNAGSSYGYTF. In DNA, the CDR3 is TGTGCCAGCTCACTCAATGCCGGGTCTTCGTATGGCTACACCTTC.